These 8 T cell receptor beta chains originate from one sample sequenced in a study of blood T cell repertoires in COVID-19. Some clones are missing from TCRdb's copy, which holds only in-frame ones; the method was immunoSEQ multiplex PCR. This sample has 200,000 to 250,000 clones; around 90% occur once, and the top ten carry around 6%. Sequencing used peripheral blood. The origin of the receptors is a man aged 60 to 75 who had recovered from COVID-19.

V gene TRBV11-2 combines with J gene TRBJ2-1, with 8 bases fitting TRBD2. Trimming at V came to 0 bases and at J to 7 bases, leaving 5 bases not matched to a gene. The CDR3 has 15 amino acids. Germline CDR1 reads SGHAT; CDR2 reads FQNNGV. The chain's CDR3 is CASSLEAGVGNEQFF. CDR3 DNA sequence: TGTGCCAGCAGCTTAGAAGCGGGAGTAGGGAATGAGCAGTTCTTC. The full variable domain, its missing parts supplied by reference TRBV11-2 and TRBJ2-1, is EAGVAQSPRYKIIEKRQSVAFWCNPISGHATLYWYQQILGQGPKLLIQFQNNGVVDDSQLPKDRFSAERLKGVDSTLKIQPAKLEDSAVYLCASSLEAGVGNEQFFGPGTRLTVL.

Here the CDR3 reads CASSPDGTATNEKLFF. CDR3 coding DNA: TGTGCCAGCAGCCCCGACGGTACAGCAACTAATGAAAAACTGTTTTTT. This chain links TRBV7-9 with TRBJ1-4; D remains unclear. V was cut by 5 bases and J by 0 bases, with 13 bases left in between. The CDR3 has 16 residues. Germline V gene data show CDR1 as SEHNR and CDR2 as FQNEAQ (reference sequence).

The chain employs TRBV30 and TRBJ2-1, with 11 nucleotides matching TRBD2. From germline, CDR1 is GTSNPN and CDR2 SVGIG (reference sequence). The CDR3 totals 15 residues. J lost 3 bases, V lost 0 bases, and 1 base had no gene match. DNA for the CDR3: TGTGCCTGGAGTGTACTAGCGGGAGTCTACAATGAGCAGTTCTTC. Its translation is CAWSVLAGVYNEQFF. The variable domain in full, with the rest retrieved from reference TRBV30 and TRBJ2-1, is SQTIHQWPATLVQPVGSPLSLECTVEGTSNPNLYWYRQAAGRGLQLLFYSVGIGQISSEVPQNLSASRPQDRQFILSSKKLLLSDSGFYLCAWSVLAGVYNEQFFGPGTRLTVL.

DNA for the CDR3: TGTGCCAGCAGCTTAGATTGGCTAGCGGCCTACAATGAGCAGTTCTTC. It translates to CASSLDWLAAYNEQFF. The chain is built from TRBV11-2 and TRBJ2-1, with 7 bases matching TRBD2. With 0 bases clipped from V and 2 bases from J, the junction kept 4 bases outside the gene matches. Germline-derived CDR1 and CDR2 are SGHAT and FQNNGV. The CDR3 spans 16 residues.

The J gene is TRBJ2-7, the V gene TRBV27; 11 nucleotides line up with TRBD2. Germline trimming cut 6 bases from V and 3 bases from J; bases unmatched to any gene: 4. Germline CDR1 MNHEY, CDR2 SMNVEV (reference sequence). The CDR3 runs 14 residues. The CDR3 sequence: CASSRSGRDYEQYF. The DNA for the CDR3 is TGTGCCAGCAGCCGTAGCGGGAGGGACTACGAGCAGTACTTC.

V is TRBV2 and J is TRBJ2-7; TRBD2 matches 10 bases. The length of the CDR3 is 15 residues. J gave up 5 bases and V 5 bases, and 9 bases lay outside the gene matches. Germline V gene sequence: CDR1 SNHLY, CDR2 FYNNEI. The CDR3 coding sequence is TGTGCCAGCAGTTACACTAGCGGGATGTACCACGAGCAGTACTTC. Its protein product is CASSYTSGMYHEQYF.

This clone was seen once. This chain joins TRBV19 and TRBJ2-1; 9 nucleotides match TRBD2. V shed 4 bases and J 5 bases; nucleotides not matched to a gene: 12. Germline loops: CDR1 LNHDA, CDR2 SQIVND (reference sequence). This CDR3 is built from 17 residues. The CDR3 here is CASSTTRGSGGNNEQFF. Written as DNA, the CDR3 is TGTGCCAGTAGTACCACCCGGGGGAGCGGGGGGAACAATGAGCAGTTCTTC.

The rearrangement links TRBV11-2 to TRBJ2-2; D remains unclear. CDR3 size: 12 residues. The germline V and J ends were trimmed by 2 bases and 6 bases, with 4 bases remaining between them. The germline V gene encodes CDR1 SGHAT and CDR2 FQNNGV. Here the CDR3 DNA reads TGTGCCAGCAGCTTAATATCCGGGGAGCTGTTTTTT. Residues: CASSLISGELFF.